Below, 15 T cell receptor beta chains from the same sample are listed, as sequenced in a study of T cell changes during pregnancy in multiple sclerosis. Method: immunoSEQ multiplex PCR; TCRdb's copy keeps in-frame clones and lacks some. This table holds around 88,000 clones, about 91% found once. This specimen consisted of peripheral blood, obtained after pregnancy. All receptors derive from a female donor in good health, enrolled as a control in a pregnancy study.

The genes are TRBV19 and TRBJ1-5; D possibly corresponds to TRBD1 (6 bases). Looked up from germline, CDR1 is LNHDA and CDR2 is SQIVND (reference sequence). Trimming cost V 1 base and J 7 bases, with 11 bases left between them. The CDR3 spans 14 residues. This chain's CDR3 is CASSIAQGTQPQHF. The DNA of the CDR3 is TGTGCCAGTAGTATAGCGCAGGGGACCCAGCCCCAGCATTTT.

The chain links TRBV6-5 to TRBJ2-2, with TRBD2 identical over 7 bases. In germline, CDR1 is MNHEY, CDR2 SVGAGI. J was trimmed by 5 bases and V by 6 bases; bases with no gene match: 9. The CDR3 contains 15 residues. The DNA for the CDR3 is TGTGCCAGCAGAAGAGCGGGAATAACGACCGGGGAGCTGTTTTTT. This translates into CASRRAGITTGELFF.

The V gene is TRBV13, the J gene TRBJ2-5; D is possibly TRBD1 (5 bases). Germline assignment: CDR1 PRHDT and CDR2 FYEKMQ (reference sequence). The CDR3 contains 13 residues. V was trimmed by 3 bases and J by 5 bases, leaving 10 bases between them. Here the CDR3 DNA reads TGTGCCAGCAGCTTCCGCAGGGTGGAGACCCAGTACTTC. Its protein product is CASSFRRVETQYF.

This clone was found once. The chain recombines TRBV7-9 with TRBJ1-2; a possible D gene is TRBD1 (5 bases). Germline V gives CDR1 SEHNR, CDR2 FQNEAQ (reference sequence). Trimming left V 5 bases short and J 0 bases short, with 13 bases between. The length of the CDR3 is 15 residues. In nucleotides, the CDR3 is TGTGCCAGCAGCCCTCAGACAGCTGCTAACTATGGCTACACCTTC. Translating gives CASSPQTAANYGYTF.

The J gene is TRBJ1-1, the V gene TRBV11-1; D perhaps matches TRBD1 (5 bases). Germline CDR1 and CDR2: SGHAT and FQDESV (reference sequence). CDR3 length: 14 amino acids. Trimming removed 3 bases from V and 4 bases from J, with 12 bases in between. The CDR3 DNA sequence: TGTGCCAGCAGCTTTGGGGGAGGTGGCACTGAAGCTTTCTTT. This translates into CASSFGGGGTEAFF.

The chain's CDR3 is CASSLSGSMHEQYF. The CDR3 region has the DNA TGTGCCAGCAGCTTGTCCGGGAGTATGCACGAGCAGTACTTC. This chain links TRBV5-4 with TRBJ2-7, with D tentatively TRBD2 (6 bases). CDR3 length: 14 amino acids. Germline CDR1 SGHNT, CDR2 YYREEE (reference sequence). The ends were cut back, 1 base at V and 5 bases at J, with 13 bases in the middle.

This sequence joins TRBV15 and TRBJ1-5; tentative D call: TRBD1 (6 bases). There are 15 residues in the CDR3. Germline V gene sequence: CDR1 LNHNV, CDR2 YYDKDF (reference sequence). V shed 1 base and J shed 4 bases, with 11 bases lying between them. The CDR3 here is CATSRGDRWNQPQHF. The CDR3 DNA is TGTGCCACCAGCAGAGGAGACAGGTGGAATCAGCCCCAGCATTTT.

V usage is TRBV6-5 and J usage is TRBJ2-2; the match to TRBD1 covers 9 bases. Germline lookup yields CDR1 MNHEY and CDR2 SVGAGI. V lost 6 bases and J lost 5; bases outside the gene matches: 7. This CDR3 comprises 15 residues. This CDR3 is CASRLGQGRTGELFF. The CDR3 coding sequence is TGTGCCAGCAGACTCGGACAGGGGAGAACCGGGGAGCTGTTTTTT.

The chain is built from TRBV6-5 and TRBJ1-1; possible D gene TRBD1, 5 bases. Trimming shortened V by 1 base and J by 0 bases, and 9 bases separated the two germline ends. Per the germline V gene, CDR1 is MNHEY and CDR2 is SVGAGI. The CDR3 has 15 residues. CDR3 in amino acids: CASSYLQGLNTEAFF. CDR3 bases: TGTGCCAGCAGTTACTTGCAGGGATTGAACACTGAAGCTTTCTTT.

In this sample, this clone turned up once. The CDR3 spells CASSSQGQGNEKLFF. The CDR3 nucleotides are TGCGCCAGCAGCTCACAGGGACAGGGTAATGAAAAACTGTTTTTT. The chain couples TRBV5-1 to TRBJ1-4; 9 bases are a match to TRBD1. The CDR3 has 15 amino acids. Germline V gene data show CDR1 as SGHRS and CDR2 as YFSETQ. J gave up 4 bases and V 3 bases, and 4 bases lay outside the gene matches.

This clone was seen a handful of times. The chain has TRBV30 and TRBJ1-5, with D possibly TRBD1 on 5 matching bases. The germline V gene has CDR1 GTSNPN and CDR2 SVGIG (reference sequence). The CDR3 loop spans 13 amino acids. V shed 3 bases and J shed 5 bases, with 11 bases lying between them. Here the CDR3 reads CAWSAGLDQPQHF. In DNA form, the CDR3 reads TGTGCCTGGAGCGCAGGGTTGGATCAGCCCCAGCATTTT.

The chain combines TRBV5-4 with TRBJ1-2, with a tentative D call TRBD1 (5 bases). CDR1 and CDR2 from the germline V gene are SGHNT and YYREEE (reference sequence). Trimming removed 3 bases from V and 7 bases from J, with 13 bases in between. This CDR3 contains 13 residues. This CDR3 reads CASSYRGVSGYTF. CDR3 DNA: TGTGCCAGCAGCTATCGGGGGGTTAGTGGCTACACCTTC.

A remark on this clone: One end of the junction is discordant with germline, which a read error may explain. The gene calls are TRBV10-1 and TRBJ2-1; tentative D call: TRBD2 (7 bases). CDR1 is WNHNN and CDR2 is SYGVQD in the germline V gene (reference sequence). The CDR3 loop spans 15 amino acids. CDR3 loop: CTSSAAGASYNEQFF. DNA for the CDR3: TGCACCAGCAGTGCGGCGGGGGCCTCCTACAATGAGCAGTTCTTC.

The chain links TRBV25-1 to TRBJ2-7; TRBD1 is a possible D gene (6 bases). The V gene's germline CDR1 is MGHDK and CDR2 SYGVNS. V lost 3 bases, J lost 6 bases, and 12 bases lay in between. This CDR3 is built from 13 residues. The CDR3 sequence is CASSDRGISEQYF. The CDR3 region has the DNA TGTGCCAGCAGTGACAGGGGAATATCCGAGCAGTACTTC.

The rearrangement links TRBV28 to TRBJ2-1; maybe TRBD1 (6 bases). Trimming took off 3 bases at V and 10 bases at J, with 22 bases between the two ends. This CDR3 is 16 amino acids long. The germline V gene encodes CDR1 MDHEN and CDR2 SYDVKM. CDR3 bases: TGTGCCAGCAGTTTTAATATAGGACAGACCCACGAGGAGCAGTTCTTC. This translates into CASSFNIGQTHEEQFF.